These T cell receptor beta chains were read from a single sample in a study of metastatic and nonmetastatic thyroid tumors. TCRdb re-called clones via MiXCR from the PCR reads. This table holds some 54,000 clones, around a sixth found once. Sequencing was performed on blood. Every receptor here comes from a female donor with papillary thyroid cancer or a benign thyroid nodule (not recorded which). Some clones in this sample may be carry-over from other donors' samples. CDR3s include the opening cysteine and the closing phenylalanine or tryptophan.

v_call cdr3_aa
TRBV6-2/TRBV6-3 CASGQGTEAFF
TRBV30 CAWSAWTANYGYTF
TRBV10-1 CASSVTANTGELFF
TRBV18 CASSPGRANTEAFF
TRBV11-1 CASSKDVGSNRYQETLYF
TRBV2 CASTEAEVIQGPSNQPQHF
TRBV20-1 CSARYADPTDTQYF
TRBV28 CAISPMVGPADYEQYF
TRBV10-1 CASRERGPTDTQYF
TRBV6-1 CASSESWGQTVYGYTF
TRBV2 CASRRDRGTDTQYF
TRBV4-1 CASRLILAPSYNEQFF
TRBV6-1 CASSGTGDSDEQYF
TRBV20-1 CSAREPNRGIETQYF
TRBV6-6 CASSYSWEADTQYF
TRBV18 CASSPKDSATNEKLFF
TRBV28 CASSLTYRVVMYTF
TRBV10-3 CAIRRGEPSSYEQYF
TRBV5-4 CASSLVTGSYGYTF
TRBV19 CASSTPGQGRTEAFF
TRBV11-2 CASGPGTGVLDTEAFF
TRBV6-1 CATRTGGFNQPKHF
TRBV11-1 CASSFRDTDFNEQFF
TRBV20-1 CSARGRIGAEAFF
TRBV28 CASIAGDYGYTF
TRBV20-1 CSVHRGNTEAFF
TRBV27 CASSSFGKGRDTQYF
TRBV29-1 CSVTRDRADTQYF
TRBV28 CASSITTGDNQPQHF
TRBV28 CASSSGTAYSNQPQHF
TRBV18 CASSLTTGVRSNEQFF
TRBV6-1 CASSPGSSYEQYF
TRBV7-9 CASSPQGADYNEQFF
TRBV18 CASSPPSGNEQFF
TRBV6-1 CASIFGGVRDNQPQHF
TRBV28 CAISPPAYEQYF
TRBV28 CASSAKGGRRNSPLHF
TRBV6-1 CASIEDGTTDTQYF
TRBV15 CATSRDLGEETQYF
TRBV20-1 CSARRGERVEQYF
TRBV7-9 CASSPRGLNEQFF
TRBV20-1 CSARDSRDYEQYF
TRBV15 CATSRELAGPYEQYF
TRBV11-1 CASSLILAGNTGELFF
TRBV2 CASSKSDRANQPQHF
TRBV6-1 CASRRDQGANVLTF
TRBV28 CASSKQGTANEKLFF
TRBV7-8 CASSPRFNYGYTF
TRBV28 CASSSTDRAYEQYF
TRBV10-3 CAISEYSQGRYNSPLHF
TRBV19 CASSQGVGDEQFF
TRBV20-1 CSAQLAGDYNEQFF
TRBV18 CASSRSGVNTEAFF
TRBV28 CASSLLGAHGYTF
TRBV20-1 CGAINVDTQYF
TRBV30 CAWTDRGNTIYF
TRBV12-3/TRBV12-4 CASSLEGADTEAFF
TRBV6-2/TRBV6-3 CASSYLRTGKENEQFF
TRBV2 CASRPGDSGRETQYF
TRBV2 CASSEIRGAYEQYF